These T cell receptor beta chains were read from a single sample in a study of T cell clones after liver transplantation. These receptors' antigens are unknown. Only in-frame clones appear in the TCRdb table, and some are missing; sequencing was by immunoSEQ multiplex PCR. The sample lists about 5,600 clones, 25% to 35% occurring once. The source material was CD4+ T cells from cultured PBMCs. The receptors were gathered from a human patient who received a liver transplant. Certain T cells may be donor cells from the graft. CDR3s include the opening cysteine and the closing phenylalanine or tryptophan. The D gene is left open where the match is weak. Clone size appears in some rows only: once, few, many, or a class for an expanded clone.

v_call	d_call	j_call	cdr3_length	clone_size	cdr3_aa	cdr3_nt
TRBV6-5	NA	TRBJ1-3	15	medium-sized	CASSYTQRSGNTIYF	TGTGCCAGCAGTTACACGCAGCGCTCTGGAAACACCATATATTTT
TRBV5-1	NA	TRBJ2-2	14	NA	CASSLTGNTGELFF	TGCGCCAGCAGCTTGACAGGGAACACCGGGGAGCTGTTTTTT
TRBV30	NA	TRBJ1-2	14	medium-sized	CAWSVTPSNYGYTF	TGTGCCTGGAGTGTAACGCCCTCGAACTATGGCTACACCTTC
TRBV6-6	TRBD1	TRBJ1-2	14	few	CASSYGTGVGGYTF	TGTGCCAGCAGTTACGGGACAGGGGTAGGAGGCTACACCTTC
TRBV10-3	TRBD2	TRBJ2-7	15	NA	CAISGIKAGAYEQYF	TGTGCCATCAGTGGTATCAAAGCGGGAGCCTACGAGCAGTACTTC
TRBV28	NA	TRBJ2-2	15	medium-sized	CASSLILENTGELFF	TGTGCCAGCAGTTTAATCTTGGAGAACACCGGGGAGCTGTTTTTT
TRBV18	TRBD1	TRBJ1-1	15	few	CASSRTGEGGTEAFF	TGTGCCAGCTCACGGACAGGGGAAGGGGGCACTGAAGCTTTCTTT
TRBV5-1	NA	TRBJ2-7	13	NA	CASSQEPGSEQYF	TGCGCCAGCAGCCAAGAGCCGGGGAGCGAGCAGTACTTC
TRBV28	NA	TRBJ2-1	17	few	CASSGPGSLSSYNEQFF	TGTGCCAGCAGCGGCCCCGGGTCCCTTAGCTCCTACAATGAGCAGTTCTTC
TRBV11-2	NA	TRBJ2-7	14	few	CASSLGLARSEQYF	TGTGCCAGCAGCTTAGGTCTAGCGAGAAGCGAGCAGTACTTC
TRBV11-1	TRBD1	TRBJ2-2	16	NA	CASSRGQGGNTGELFF	TGTGCCAGCAGCCGCGGACAGGGTGGGAACACCGGGGAGCTGTTTTTT
TRBV11-1	NA	TRBJ2-5	12	few	CASSFNRETQYF	TGTGCCAGCAGCTTTAACAGGGAGACCCAGTACTTC
TRBV7-9	NA	TRBJ1-5	15	NA	CASSSGRNSNQPQHF	TGTGCCAGCAGCTCCGGACGGAATAGCAATCAGCCCCAGCATTTT
TRBV19	NA	TRBJ2-7	14	few	CASSIRQATYEQYF	TGTGCCAGTAGTATACGACAGGCCACCTACGAGCAGTACTTC
TRBV6-4	TRBD2	TRBJ2-7	15	few	CASRSGGSGNNEQYF	TGTGCCAGCAGGTCGGGTGGTAGCGGGAACAACGAGCAGTACTTC
TRBV7-1	NA	TRBJ1-2	14	NA	CASSLILSSDGYTF	TGTGCCAGCAGCTTAATTTTGTCCTCAGACGGCTACACCTTC
TRBV4-2	TRBD2	TRBJ2-3	15	NA	CASSFAAGGGDTQYF	TGTGCCAGCAGCTTTGCAGCGGGAGGGGGAGATACGCAGTATTTT
TRBV5-1	NA	TRBJ2-2	15	few	CASSLPGAETGELFF	TGCGCCAGCAGCCTGCCTGGGGCAGAGACCGGGGAGCTGTTTTTT
TRBV4-1	NA	TRBJ2-2	19	few	CASSPPVGGLTATTGELFF	TGCGCCAGCAGCCCCCCGGTGGGGGGTTTGACAGCCACCACCGGGGAGCTGTTTTTT
TRBV4-1	NA	TRBJ2-7	13	few	CASSQEPGSEQYF	TGCGCCAGCAGCCAAGAGCCGGGGAGCGAGCAGTACTTC
TRBV19	NA	TRBJ1-4	17	large	CASSDPRGAEISEKLFF	TGTGCCAGTAGTGACCCTCGGGGGGCAGAAATATCTGAAAAACTGTTTTTT
TRBV9	NA	TRBJ2-3	13	NA	CASSVGYSDTQYF	TGTGCCAGCAGCGTTGGATACTCCGATACGCAGTATTTT
TRBV7-2	TRBD1	TRBJ1-6	15	NA	CASSLVQGDNSPLHF	TGTGCCAGCAGCTTAGTCCAGGGGGACAATTCACCCCTCCACTTT
TRBV14	NA	TRBJ2-3	14	NA	CASSQQGGADTQYF	TGTGCCAGCAGCCAACAGGGGGGTGCAGATACGCAGTATTTT
TRBV28	NA	TRBJ2-5	13	NA	CASNGGMRETQYF	TGTGCCAGCAACGGCGGAATGAGGGAGACCCAGTACTTC
TRBV11-3	TRBD2	TRBJ2-1	13	few	CASSLVAGDEQFF	TGTGCCAGCAGCTTAGTTGCGGGAGACGAGCAGTTCTTC